This is a list of T cell receptor beta chains from one sample in a study of shared clonotypes between healthy human individuals. TCRdb keeps only in-frame clones here, not all; method: immunoSEQ multiplex PCR. Of roughly 320,000 clones in the sample, 80% to 90% were seen once. Input material: memory CD8+ T cells sorted from blood. The receptors stem from a man between 18 and 29 years old in good health. Each CDR3 is given with its conserved first and last residue.

V gene | CDR3 protein
TRBV7-9 | CASSSGGYYGYTF
TRBV6-5 | CASTPTNYLRNEQFF
TRBV5-6 | CASSWQDPYEQYF
TRBV4-1 | CASSQDPVGGAYYEQYF
TRBV7-2 | CASSLAFGHTEAFF
TRBV6-5 | CASSYSSSGGANEQFF
TRBV6-1 | CASSEVFGGRAYEQYF
TRBV30 | CAWSSPPGLSLDEQFF
TRBV6-5 | CASNLGGAQYF
TRBV4-1 | CASGLGGFTSTDTQYF
TRBV2 | CASSEIRQGEETQYF
TRBV28 | CASSFGIGSLPSYEQYF
TRBV9 | CASSPSRGSSYEQYF
TRBV5-1 | CASSVTESSYNSPLHF
TRBV18 | CASSPANTGELFF
TRBV4-3 | CASSQDLGRTDTQYF
TRBV19 | CASKMGNTEAFF
TRBV9 | CASSVGGGYNEQFF
TRBV4-3 | CASSQVRRRQVEETQYF
TRBV5-6 | CASSLAVRQDEQYF
TRBV27 | CASSSRASSPDTQYF
TRBV27 | CASSPTGSNQPQHF
TRBV13 | CASSISDDGYEQYF
TRBV9 | CASSVLATIQETQYF
TRBV4-1 | CASSQGPGEAHEQYF
TRBV7-8 | CASSFSTSGSSSFGANVLTF
TRBV4-1 | CASSRAPMPIVDTEAFF
TRBV6-5 | CASSYSTGETYNEQFF
TRBV28 | CASSQQGGRSYEQYF
TRBV7-9 | CASSPSVGGLAGIHEQFF
TRBV7-9 | CASSLAREYEQYF
TRBV10-2 | CASGGGVDTGELFF
TRBV27 | CASSPSQGGDYGYTF
TRBV4-1 | CASSHIQGADTEAFF
TRBV4-1 | CASSQRIEGSQYEQYF
TRBV12-1 | CASLSGRVYNEQFF
TRBV6-4 | CASTPTSGSTDTQYF
TRBV9 | CASSPPTGSGPTGELFF
TRBV6-5 | CASSYGLGSVYEQYF
TRBV15 | CATSTETGYYGYTF
TRBV28 | CASSLELQGASSYEQYF